This T cell receptor (beta chain) was documented in a study of vaccination and CD4 T cells after COVID-19. In the study overall: Recovered patients in the cohort numbered six men and four women, two of them Hispanic.

At the Johns Hopkins FTIC core, DNA taken from cultured CD4+ T cells was sequenced by way of the Oncomine TCR Beta short-read assay. TCRdb re-analysed the PCR reads in MiXCR, keeping a single row per CDR3 protein. The sample has tens of thousands of distinct CDR3 sequences, around 28% seen once. Losses at the gene ends were 10 bases for V and 7 bases for J; bases not matched to a gene: 8. Germline-derived CDR1 and CDR2 are MNHEY and SMNVEV (reference sequence). There are 14 residues in the CDR3. Regarding this clonotype: The target antigen is unknown.

Specified time point: late sampling 161 to 241 days after vaccination in three convalescent patients. Indicated treatment: roughly 11-day PBMC culture with coronavirus spike peptide pools or control peptides (ViraFEST assay). The chain joins TRBV27 to TRBJ2-1, with 12 bases fitting TRBD2. The sequencing here drew on CD4+ T cells from blood, cultured in vitro, taken about 7 months after SARS-CoV-2 vaccination. The clonotype was recovered from a human donor who had recovered from COVID-19. CDR3 sequence: CATRQTSGRNEQFF. CDR3 sequence (DNA): TGTGCCACCAGGCAGACTAGCGGGAGAAATGAGCAGTTCTTC.